Each of the 29 T cell receptor beta chains below was sequenced from the same sample in a study of monozygotic twins with inflammatory bowel disease. TCRdb re-analyzed the 5' RACE reads; it lists each CDR3 protein once, without DNA. This sample's table has around 400,000 distinct CDR3 sequences. Specimen: blood. Source of these receptors: a human donor with ulcerative colitis or Crohn's disease, or a healthy co-twin of an affected twin (not recorded which).

The J gene is TRBJ2-5, the V gene TRBV20-1. This CDR3 is 14 amino acids long. Germline CDR1 and CDR2: DFQATT and SNEGSKA (reference sequence). This chain's CDR3 is CSARADGTQETQYF.

The chain recombines TRBV5-1 with TRBJ2-3. Per germline, CDR1 SGHRS and CDR2 YFSETQ. This CDR3 region has 14 residues. The CDR3 spells CASRIGSSTDTQYF.

The chain combines TRBV5-1 with TRBJ2-3. Germline values: CDR1 SGHRS, CDR2 YFSETQ. The CDR3 has 12 amino acids. CDR3 amino acids: CASNDGTDTQYF.

The rearrangement links TRBV6-2 or TRBV6-3 to TRBJ2-1. CDR1 and CDR2 from the germline V gene are MNHEY and SVGEGT. CDR3 length: 15 residues. The CDR3 loop reads CASSPTRISYNEQFF.

The chain has TRBV4-1 and TRBJ2-1; no DNA is available, so the TRBD2 call from TCRdb remains unchecked. Germline CDR1 reads MGHRA; CDR2 reads YSYEKL. The CDR3 is made up of 16 amino acids. The CDR3 sequence is CASSQAWGVGSNEQFF.

The V call is TRBV6-2 or TRBV6-3, the J call TRBJ2-2. Germline V gives CDR1 MNHEY, CDR2 SVGEGT. This CDR3 is 15 amino acids long. CDR3 region: CASSSRRNNTGELFF.

The chain's CDR3 is CASSRTNQETQYF. The rearrangement joins TRBV11-3 to TRBJ2-5. The CDR3 runs to 13 residues. Looked up from germline, CDR1 is SGHNT and CDR2 is YENEEA.

The chain combines TRBV20-1 with TRBJ2-7; as DNA is missing, the TRBD1 call by TCRdb cannot be tested. This CDR3 comprises 13 residues. Germline CDR1 and CDR2: DFQATT and SNEGSKA (reference sequence). The CDR3 spells CSATPQRAYEQYF.

The chain has TRBV20-1 and TRBJ1-5. Looked up from germline, CDR1 is DFQATT and CDR2 is SNEGSKA (reference sequence). This CDR3 region has 16 residues. The CDR3 loop reads CSARDEWDSGRRPQHF.

This rearrangement joins TRBV7-9 to TRBJ1-2; the TCRdb D gene call, TRBD1, has no DNA to confirm it. The germline CDR1 and CDR2 sequences are SEHNR and FQNEAQ (reference sequence). This CDR3 spans 16 amino acids. Here the CDR3 reads CASSRQGLYDGTGYTF.

The rearrangement joins TRBV6-1 to TRBJ1-3. Germline values: CDR1 MNHNS, CDR2 SASEGT. The length of the CDR3 is 14 residues. CDR3 sequence reads: CASSSKGGGNTIYF.

This chain links TRBV3-1 with TRBJ1-6; the D call from TCRdb, TRBD1, cannot be confirmed without DNA. Germline CDR1 is LGHDT and CDR2 is YNNKEL (reference sequence). There are 13 residues in the CDR3. CDR3 in amino acids: CASSSGQGLTLHF.

V is TRBV28 and J is TRBJ1-3; TCRdb returns TRBD1, unconfirmable since there is no DNA. The germline CDR1 and CDR2 sequences are MDHEN and SYDVKM. This CDR3 contains 17 residues. Here the CDR3 reads CASSLPSPGTGVSTIYF.

The chain is built from TRBV10-3 and TRBJ2-1; there is no DNA to check the TCRdb D call of TRBD1. CDR1 and CDR2 from the germline V gene are ENHRY and SYGVKD. The CDR3 runs to 14 residues. The CDR3 sequence is CAISEFSGGNEQFF.

The chain has TRBV6-5 and TRBJ1-4; TCRdb selects TRBD1, and the lack of DNA leaves this call unchecked. Germline CDR1 and CDR2: MNHEY and SVGAGI. This CDR3 is 14 amino acids long. CDR3: CASSYSGGGEKLFF.

The CDR3 protein is CASSQDPLPSGRGEQFF. This chain joins TRBV4-3 and TRBJ2-1; TCRdb lists TRBD2, though no DNA is available to test this call. This CDR3 has 17 residues. CDR1 and CDR2 from the germline V gene are LGHNA and YSLEER.

The chain carries TRBV7-9 and TRBJ2-1. Germline assignment: CDR1 SEHNR and CDR2 FQNEAQ (reference sequence). There are 12 residues in the CDR3. CDR3 amino acids: CASSFTGNEQFF.

The chain combines TRBV11-2 with TRBJ2-7; TCRdb reports TRBD1, a call that lacks DNA to check it against. The V gene's germline CDR1 is SGHAT and CDR2 FQNNGV. The CDR3 length is 16 residues. CDR3 amino acids: CASSPGGSRVDYEQYF.

J is TRBJ2-2 and V is TRBV12-3 or TRBV12-4; TCRdb's D gene call, TRBD2, goes unchecked for lack of DNA. This CDR3 is built from 15 residues. CDR3 region: CASSFQGTRGGELFF.

The chain employs TRBV10-2 and TRBJ1-2. CDR1 WSHSY and CDR2 SAAADI come from the germline V gene. This CDR3 has 14 amino acids. The CDR3 is CASSSSGGRYGYTF.

The V and J genes are TRBV29-1 and TRBJ2-1; absent DNA, TCRdb's TRBD1 call cannot be checked. The CDR3 extends over 14 amino acids. CDR1 is SQVTM and CDR2 is ANQGSEA in the germline V gene. The CDR3: CSVAPGNLGNEQFF.

The chain's CDR3 is CASSFTASNQPQHF. The genes are TRBV7-2 and TRBJ1-5. There are 14 residues in the CDR3. Germline CDR1 reads SGHTA; CDR2 reads FQGNSA.

V and J are TRBV6-2 or TRBV6-3 and TRBJ1-5. The CDR3 consists of 15 residues. The germline gives CDR1 MNHEY, CDR2 SVGEGT. The chain's CDR3 is CASSHGPSPNQPQHF.

The chain uses TRBV5-1 and TRBJ2-7; TCRdb outputs TRBD1, but without DNA this stays unchecked. The CDR3 extends over 14 amino acids. Germline CDR1 reads SGHRS; CDR2 reads YFSETQ. This chain's CDR3 is CASSARAQGYEQYF.

V is TRBV7-2 and J is TRBJ2-7. The CDR3 is 14 residues long. The V gene's germline CDR1 is SGHTA and CDR2 FQGNSA. CDR3 sequence reads: CASSPAGRGYEQYF.

This chain's CDR3 is CATSSSTSYNEQFF. V is TRBV24-1 and J is TRBJ2-1. Germline V CDR1 and CDR2: KGHDR, SFDVKD. This CDR3 comprises 14 residues.

The gene calls are TRBV3-1 and TRBJ2-3; the D gene TCRdb calls, TRBD1, cannot be checked with no DNA. Per the germline V gene, CDR1 is LGHDT and CDR2 is YNNKEL (reference sequence). The CDR3 extends over 15 amino acids. CDR3 loop: CASSQGKGRTDTQYF.

The chain has TRBV4-3 and TRBJ1-5; TCRdb's D call, TRBD1, is unchecked because there is no DNA. The germline gives CDR1 LGHNA, CDR2 YSLEER. This CDR3 is built from 15 residues. This CDR3 reads CASSLDRQNNQPQHF.

This chain connects TRBV27 to TRBJ1-1. This CDR3 contains 16 residues. Germline CDR1 reads MNHEY; CDR2 reads SMNVEV (reference sequence). CDR3 sequence reads: CASSLGPSPAPNEAFF.